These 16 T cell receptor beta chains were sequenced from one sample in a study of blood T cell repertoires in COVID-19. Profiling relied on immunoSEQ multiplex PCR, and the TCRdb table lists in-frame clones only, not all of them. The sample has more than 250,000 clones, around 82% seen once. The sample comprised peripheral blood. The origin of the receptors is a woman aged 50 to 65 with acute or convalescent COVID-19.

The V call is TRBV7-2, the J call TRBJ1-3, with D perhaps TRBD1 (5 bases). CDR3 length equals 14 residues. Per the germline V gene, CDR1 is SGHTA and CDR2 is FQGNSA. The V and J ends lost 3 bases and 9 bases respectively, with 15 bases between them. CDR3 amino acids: CASSLVGQGGTIYF. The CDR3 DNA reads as TGTGCCAGCAGCTTGGTCGGGCAGGGAGGCACCATATATTTT.

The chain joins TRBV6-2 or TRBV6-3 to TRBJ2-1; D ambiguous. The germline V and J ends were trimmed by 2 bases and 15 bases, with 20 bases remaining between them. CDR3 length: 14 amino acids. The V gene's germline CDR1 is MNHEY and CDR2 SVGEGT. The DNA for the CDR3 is TGTGCCAGCAGTTACACTGGTCGTGGTAGCTCAAGGTTCTTC. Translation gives CASSYTGRGSSRFF.

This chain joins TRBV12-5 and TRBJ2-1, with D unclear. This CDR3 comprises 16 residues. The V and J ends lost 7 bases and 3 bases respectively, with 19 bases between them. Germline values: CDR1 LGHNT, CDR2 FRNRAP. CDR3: CASALIVSPYYNEQFF. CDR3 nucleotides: TGTGCTAGTGCTCTTATAGTCTCCCCTTACTACAATGAGCAGTTCTTC.

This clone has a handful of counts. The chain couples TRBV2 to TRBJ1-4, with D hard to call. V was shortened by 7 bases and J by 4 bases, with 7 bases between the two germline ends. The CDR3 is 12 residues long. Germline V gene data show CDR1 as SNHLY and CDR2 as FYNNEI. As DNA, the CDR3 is TGTGCCAGCATGCGGGGTAATGAAAAACTGTTTTTT. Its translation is CASMRGNEKLFF. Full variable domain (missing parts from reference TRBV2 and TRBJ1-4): EPEVTQTPSHQVTQMGQEVILRCVPISNHLYFYWYRQILGQKVEFLVSFYNNEISEKSEIFDDQFSVERPDGSNFTLKIRSTKLEDSAMYFCASMRGNEKLFFGSGTQLSVL.

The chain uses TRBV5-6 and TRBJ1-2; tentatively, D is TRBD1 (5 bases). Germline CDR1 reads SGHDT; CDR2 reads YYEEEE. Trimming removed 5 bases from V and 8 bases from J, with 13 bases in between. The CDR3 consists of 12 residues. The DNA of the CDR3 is TGTGCCAGCAGGGCAGGGAATAACGGCTACACCTTC. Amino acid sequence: CASRAGNNGYTF.

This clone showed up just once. CDR3 DNA sequence: TGCAGCGTCTCAACCGGGACAGTAGGCTATGGCTACACCTTC. As protein: CSVSTGTVGYGYTF. The chain employs TRBV29-1 and TRBJ1-2, with 7 bases lining up with TRBD1. Looked up from germline, CDR1 is SQVTM and CDR2 is ANQGSEA. The CDR3 has 14 residues. The ends lost 6 bases at V and 4 bases at J; junction bases unmatched: 11.

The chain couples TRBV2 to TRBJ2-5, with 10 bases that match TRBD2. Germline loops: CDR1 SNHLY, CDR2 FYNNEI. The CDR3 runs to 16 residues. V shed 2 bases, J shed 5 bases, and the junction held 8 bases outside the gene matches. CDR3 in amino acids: CASSEFSSGSGETQYF. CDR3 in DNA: TGTGCCAGCAGTGAATTTTCTAGCGGGAGCGGGGAGACCCAGTACTTC.

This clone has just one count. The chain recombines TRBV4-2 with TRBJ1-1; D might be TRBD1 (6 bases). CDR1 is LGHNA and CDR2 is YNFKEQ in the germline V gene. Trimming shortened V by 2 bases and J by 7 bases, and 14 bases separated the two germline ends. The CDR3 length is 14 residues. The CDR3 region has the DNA TGTGCCAGCAGCCAACCCGGACAGTTTCGTGAAGCTTTCTTT. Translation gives CASSQPGQFREAFF.

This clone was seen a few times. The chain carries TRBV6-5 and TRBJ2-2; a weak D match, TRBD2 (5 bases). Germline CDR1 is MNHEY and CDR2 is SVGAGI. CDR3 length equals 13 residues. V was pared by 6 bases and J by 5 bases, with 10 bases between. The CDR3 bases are TGTGCCAGCAGCACCAGAGGGACCGGGGAGCTGTTTTTT. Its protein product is CASSTRGTGELFF.

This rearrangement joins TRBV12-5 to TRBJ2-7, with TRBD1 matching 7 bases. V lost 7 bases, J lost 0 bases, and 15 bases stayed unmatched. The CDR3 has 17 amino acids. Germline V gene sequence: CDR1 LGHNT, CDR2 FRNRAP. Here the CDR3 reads CASATQGSHPSSYEQYV. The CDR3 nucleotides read TGTGCTAGTGCGACACAGGGGTCCCACCCTAGCTCCTACGAGCAGTACGTC.

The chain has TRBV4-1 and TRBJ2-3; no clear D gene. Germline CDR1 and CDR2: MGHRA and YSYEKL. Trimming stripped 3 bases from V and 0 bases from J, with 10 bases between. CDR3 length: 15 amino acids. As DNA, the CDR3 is TGCGCCAGCAGCCACCAGGTCTCTAGCACAGATACGCAGTATTTT. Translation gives CASSHQVSSTDTQYF.

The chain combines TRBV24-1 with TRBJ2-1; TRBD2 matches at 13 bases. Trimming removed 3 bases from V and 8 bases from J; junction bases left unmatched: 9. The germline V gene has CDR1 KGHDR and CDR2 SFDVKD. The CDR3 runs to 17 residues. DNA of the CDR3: TGTGCCACCAGTGATCCCGGACTAGCGGGAGATGTAGATGAGCAGTTCTTC. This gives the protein CATSDPGLAGDVDEQFF.

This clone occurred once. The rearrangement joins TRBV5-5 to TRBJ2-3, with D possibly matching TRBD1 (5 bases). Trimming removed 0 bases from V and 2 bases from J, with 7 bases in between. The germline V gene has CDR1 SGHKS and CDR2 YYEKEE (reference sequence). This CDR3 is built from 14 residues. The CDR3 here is CASSLGQITDTQYF. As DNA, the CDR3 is TGTGCCAGCAGCTTGGGACAGATCACAGATACGCAGTATTTT.

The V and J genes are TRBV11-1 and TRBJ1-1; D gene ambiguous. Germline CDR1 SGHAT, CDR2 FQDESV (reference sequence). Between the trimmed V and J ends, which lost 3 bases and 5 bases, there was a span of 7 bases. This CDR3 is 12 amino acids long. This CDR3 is CASSFEGTEAFF. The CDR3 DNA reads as TGTGCCAGCAGCTTCGAGGGAACTGAAGCTTTCTTT.

CDR3 coding DNA: TGTGCCAGCAGCTCCGCCCTGGGACAGGGGAAGGATGAGCAGTTCTTC. Translated, it gives CASSSALGQGKDEQFF. The chain employs TRBV5-4 and TRBJ2-1; TRBD1 matches 10 bases. CDR1 is SGHNT and CDR2 is YYREEE in the germline V gene (reference sequence). Trimming cost V 3 bases and J 8 bases; bases outside gene matches: 11. There are 16 residues in the CDR3.

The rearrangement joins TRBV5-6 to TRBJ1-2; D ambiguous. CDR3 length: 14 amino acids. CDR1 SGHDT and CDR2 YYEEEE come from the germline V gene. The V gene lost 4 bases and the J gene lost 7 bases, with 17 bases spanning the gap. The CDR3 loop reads CASSPGLARGGYTF. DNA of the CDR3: TGTGCCAGCAGCCCCGGACTGGCTCGAGGTGGCTACACCTTC.